The present T cell receptor beta chain was sequenced within a study of T-cell reconstitution after alpha-beta-depleted transplantation in children. Findings of the study overall: Roughly two months post-transplant, alpha-beta T cells reportedly originated from several hundred graft clones that had expanded. T-cell counts and diversity at one year following transplant were attributed mainly to newly produced T cells. It was surviving recipient T cells and thymic progenitors that gave some patients high TCRbeta diversity at day 60.

This CDR3 is built from 14 residues. The germline gives CDR1 MDHEN, CDR2 SYDVKM. V trimming: 2 bases; J trimming: 6 bases; junction bases outside the gene matches: 4. Remarks on this clonotype: Its target is not known.

Unique molecular identifiers were built into the TCRbeta library. TCRdb reanalysed the PCR reads using MiXCR and keeps one entry per CDR3 protein. Among about 110,000 distinct CDR3 sequences listed, 10% to 13% were seen once. The sequences come from PBMCs, collected before TCRalphabeta/CD19-depleted stem cell transplant. This chain uses TRBV28 with TRBJ2-7, with 10 bases matching TRBD1. The TCR was taken from a boy aged 2 to 10 with acute lymphoblastic leukemia, due to receive a stem cell transplant. The CDR3 DNA reads TGTGCCAGCAGTTTAATAGGGACAGGGGTCGAGCAGTACTTC. As protein: CASSLIGTGVEQYF.